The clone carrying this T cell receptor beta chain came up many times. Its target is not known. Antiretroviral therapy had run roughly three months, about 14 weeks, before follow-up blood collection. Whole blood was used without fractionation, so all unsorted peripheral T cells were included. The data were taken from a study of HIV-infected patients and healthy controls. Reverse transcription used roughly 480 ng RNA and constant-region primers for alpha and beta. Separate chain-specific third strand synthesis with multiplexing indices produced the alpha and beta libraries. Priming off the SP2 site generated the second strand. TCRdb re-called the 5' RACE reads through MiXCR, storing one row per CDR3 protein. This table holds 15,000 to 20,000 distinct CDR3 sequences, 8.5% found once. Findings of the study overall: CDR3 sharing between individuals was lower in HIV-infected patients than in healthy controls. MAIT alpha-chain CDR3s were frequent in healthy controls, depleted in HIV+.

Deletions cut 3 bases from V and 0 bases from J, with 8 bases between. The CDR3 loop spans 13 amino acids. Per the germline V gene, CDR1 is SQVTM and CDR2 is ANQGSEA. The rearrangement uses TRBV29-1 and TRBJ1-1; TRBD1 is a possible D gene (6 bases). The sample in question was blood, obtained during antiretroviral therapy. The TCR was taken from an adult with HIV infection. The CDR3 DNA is TGCAGCGTTGACGGGGGGCTGAACACTGAAGCTTTCTTT. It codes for CSVDGGLNTEAFF. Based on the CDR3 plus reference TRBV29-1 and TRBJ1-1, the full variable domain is SAVISQKPSRDICQRGTSLTIQCQVDSQVTMMFWYRQQPGQSLTLIATANQGSEATYESGFVIDKFPISRPNLTFSTLTVSNMSPEDSSIYLCSVDGGLNTEAFFGQGTRLTVV.